This entry features one TCR beta chain sequence. Its antigen is still unknown. Mismatch with germline at one junction end may stem from a read error. Germline-derived CDR1 and CDR2 are MNHNS and SASEGT. CDR3 length: 10 amino acids. These data come from a study of cytomegalovirus exposure and HLA in healthy donors. In the study overall: Some 200 million T cells yielded 100 million or so unique TCR beta sequences in earlier analysis. Overall study results and limits: Common viral pathogens (according to a later analysis) appeared linked to several of the most significant clusters.

Researchers ran the PCR with 60 Vbeta and 13 Jbeta primers. Only in-frame clones appear in the TCRdb table, and some are missing; sequencing was by immunoSEQ multiplex PCR. The listing contains 40,000 or so clones. This receptor was identified in a male donor in good health and CMV-seronegative. The rearrangement links TRBV6-1 to TRBJ2-5, with D uncertain. The sample comprised PBMCs. CDR3 sequence (DNA): TGTGCCAGCAGCGAAGAGACCCAGTACTTC. Amino acid sequence: CASSEETQYF.